Listed here are 14 T cell receptor beta chains from one sample, sequenced in a study of CD4 T cells in relation to SARS-CoV-2 and coronaviruses. Generated by immunoSEQ multiplex PCR, the TCRdb table keeps only in-frame clones and is missing some. This table holds approximately 70,000 clones, just over 90% found once. Unexposed donor CD4+ T cells date from about 2010-2018, before the COVID-19 pandemic. The sequenced sample was naive CD4+ T cells from PBMCs. Specified subset: naive CD4+ T cells isolated by negative enrichment. All receptors derive from a human donor in good health.

CDR3 nucleotides: TGTGCCTGGGGGGGAGGACTAGTCGAGCAGTACTTC. This encodes CAWGGGLVEQYF. The chain combines TRBV30 with TRBJ2-7; 7 bases agree with TRBD2. Germline V gene data show CDR1 as GTSNPN and CDR2 as SVGIG (reference sequence). V lost 5 bases to trimming and J lost 6 bases; unmatched junction nucleotides: 7. The length of the CDR3 is 12 residues.

The chain joins TRBV5-1 to TRBJ2-3, with 8 bases identical to TRBD1. CDR1 is SGHRS and CDR2 is YFSETQ in the germline V gene. V gave up 3 bases and J gave up 4 bases; unmatched junction bases: 4. The length of the CDR3 is 14 residues. The CDR3 nucleotides read TGCGCCAGCAGCTCGGACAGGGCCTCAGATACGCAGTATTTT. As protein: CASSSDRASDTQYF.

The gene calls are TRBV18 and TRBJ2-7, with D maybe TRBD2 (6 bases). Germline V gene sequence: CDR1 KGHSH, CDR2 LQKENI. V was cut by 8 bases and J by 1 base, with 18 bases left in between. The length of the CDR3 is 15 residues. The CDR3 sequence: CASTTGTQTSYEQYF. The DNA for the CDR3 is TGTGCCAGCACAACCGGGACTCAGACTTCCTACGAGCAGTACTTC.

V usage is TRBV7-9 and J usage is TRBJ1-4; TRBD1 might be the D (5 bases). The V and J ends lost 5 bases and 0 bases respectively, with 19 bases between them. CDR1 and CDR2 (germline): SEHNR, FQNEAQ (reference sequence). There are 18 residues in the CDR3. CDR3 loop: CASSPGTQQFATNEKLFF. For the CDR3, the DNA is TGTGCCAGCAGCCCCGGGACCCAGCAATTTGCAACTAATGAAAAACTGTTTTTT. Filled out from reference TRBV7-9 and TRBJ1-4, the complete variable domain reads DTGVSQNPRHKITKRGQNVTFRCDPISEHNRLYWYRQTLGQGPEFLTYFQNEAQLEKSRLLSDRFSAERPKGSFSTLEIQRTEQGDSAMYLCASSPGTQQFATNEKLFFGSGTQLSVL.

The V and J genes are TRBV19 and TRBJ1-1, with D unclear. The CDR3 totals 14 residues. Germline V gives CDR1 LNHDA, CDR2 SQIVND (reference sequence). V was shortened by 2 bases and J by 1 base, with 8 bases between the two germline ends. The CDR3 DNA reads as TGTGCCAGTAGTATATACGCAGGGAACACTGAAGCTTTCTTT. Protein: CASSIYAGNTEAFF.

The chain has TRBV7-2 and TRBJ2-2; D perhaps matches TRBD2 (5 bases). Germline-derived CDR1 and CDR2 are SGHTA and FQGNSA. CDR3 length equals 18 residues. Deletions cut 3 bases from V and 3 bases from J, with 20 bases between. The CDR3 here is CASSFMSGIVGDTGELFF. CDR3 nucleotide sequence: TGTGCCAGCAGCTTTATGTCTGGTATCGTCGGGGACACCGGGGAGCTGTTTTTT.

The chain employs TRBV18 and TRBJ2-5; D is possibly TRBD1 or TRBD2 (5 bases each). Trimming pared 7 bases from V and 5 bases from J, leaving 17 bases between. CDR1 KGHSH and CDR2 LQKENI come from the germline V gene. The CDR3 is made up of 14 amino acids. CDR3 sequence reads: CASCRALGEETQYF. In nucleotides, the CDR3 is TGTGCCAGCTGCCGGGCCCTGGGGGAGGAGACCCAGTACTTC.

The V and J genes are TRBV2 and TRBJ1-5; D gene uncertain. Germline CDR1 SNHLY, CDR2 FYNNEI. Deletions cut 3 bases from V and 7 bases from J, with 13 bases between. CDR3 length: 14 residues. CDR3 sequence reads: CASSDQGEGQPQHF. The DNA for the CDR3 is TGTGCCAGCAGTGATCAAGGAGAAGGGCAGCCCCAGCATTTT. The full variable domain, rest sourced from reference TRBV2 and TRBJ1-5, is EPEVTQTPSHQVTQMGQEVILRCVPISNHLYFYWYRQILGQKVEFLVSFYNNEISEKSEIFDDQFSVERPDGSNFTLKIRSTKLEDSAMYFCASSDQGEGQPQHFGDGTRLSIL.

The chain links TRBV19 to TRBJ1-1; D not resolved. The CDR3 runs to 14 residues. The germline V gene encodes CDR1 LNHDA and CDR2 SQIVND (reference sequence). Trimming took off 3 bases at V and 0 bases at J, with 8 bases between the two ends. The CDR3 reads CASSIYRVNTEAFF. In nucleotides, the CDR3 is TGTGCCAGTAGTATTTACCGAGTGAACACTGAAGCTTTCTTT.

This chain links TRBV7-2 with TRBJ2-5; possibly TRBD2 for D (5 bases). V dropped 2 bases and J dropped 1 base, with 8 bases sitting between them. From germline, CDR1 is SGHTA and CDR2 FQGNSA. The CDR3 length is 14 residues. In DNA, the CDR3 is TGTGCCAGCAGCTTATCGAGGGCCCAAGAGACCCAGTACTTC. Protein sequence: CASSLSRAQETQYF.

The chain has TRBV2 and TRBJ1-6; the D gene is possibly TRBD1 (5 bases). The CDR3 covers 17 residues. Trimming pared 6 bases from V and 9 bases from J, leaving 24 bases between. From germline, CDR1 is SNHLY and CDR2 FYNNEI. As DNA, the CDR3 is TGTGCCAGCAGGGAAATTAGGGGAGGTGGGGACCGTTCACCCCTCCACTTT. This codes for CASREIRGGGDRSPLHF.

V gene TRBV9 combines with J gene TRBJ1-6; TRBD1 matches at 8 bases. This CDR3 is built from 15 residues. Germline V gene lookup returns CDR1 SGDLS and CDR2 YYNGEE. V lost 2 bases and J lost 7; bases outside the gene matches: 5. The CDR3 DNA reads TGTGCCAGCAGCGTCCGGGACAGGAACAATTCACCCCTCCACTTT. This encodes CASSVRDRNNSPLHF.

The chain uses TRBV24-1 and TRBJ1-2; tentative D call: TRBD1 (6 bases). Germline lookup yields CDR1 KGHDR and CDR2 SFDVKD. The CDR3 totals 13 residues. The V and J ends lost 9 bases and 3 bases respectively, with 13 bases between them. CDR3 nucleotide sequence: TGTGCCACCGGACAGCCGGGTTACTATGGCTACACCTTC. It encodes CATGQPGYYGYTF.

The chain employs TRBV28 and TRBJ1-2; D remains unclear. This CDR3 region has 14 residues. Trimming shortened V by 4 bases and J by 4 bases, and 13 bases separated the two germline ends. CDR1 is MDHEN, CDR2 SYDVKM, per germline. Here the CDR3 reads CASSSIGRSYGYTF. In DNA form, the CDR3 reads TGTGCCAGCAGTTCGATCGGGCGTAGCTATGGCTACACCTTC.